This entry lists 3 T cell receptor beta chains sequenced from one sample in a study of T cell changes during pregnancy in multiple sclerosis. Clones were sequenced by immunoSEQ multiplex PCR, and TCRdb holds only the in-frame ones, with some missing. The sample holds 65,000 to 95,000 clones, approximately 95% seen once. The sequences come from peripheral blood, collected in the second trimester of pregnancy. The source of these receptors is a female donor in good health, enrolled as a control in a pregnancy study.

The rearrangement links TRBV27 to TRBJ2-7; D perhaps matches TRBD2 (6 bases). Germline V gene data show CDR1 as MNHEY and CDR2 as SMNVEV (reference sequence). This CDR3 is 13 amino acids long. Trimming removed 3 bases from V and 7 bases from J, with 13 bases in between. The DNA of the CDR3 is TGTGCCAGCAGTTTCGGGAGCGGCCTTGAGCAGTACTTC. It specifies CASSFGSGLEQYF.

The V call is TRBV15, the J call TRBJ2-3, with D tentatively TRBD2 (5 bases). V was pared by 2 bases and J by 5 bases, with 14 bases between. The CDR3 spans 15 residues. Per germline, CDR1 LNHNV and CDR2 YYDKDF (reference sequence). The DNA of the CDR3 is TGTGCCACCAGCAGAAGGGAAGAGGAGGTAGATACGCAGTATTTT. Its translation is CATSRREEEVDTQYF.

The chain uses TRBV5-4 and TRBJ2-1; 9 bases fit TRBD1. There are 16 residues in the CDR3. Germline lookup yields CDR1 SGHNT and CDR2 YYREEE (reference sequence). V lost 0 bases, J lost 5 bases, and 6 bases stayed unmatched. DNA of the CDR3: TGTGCCAGCAGCTTGGTAGCGACAGGGGGGAACAATGAGCAGTTCTTC. Translated, it gives CASSLVATGGNNEQFF.